Listed below are T cell receptor beta chains from one sample, sequenced in a study of T cell responses to AZD1222 COVID-19 vaccine. TCRdb's table, derived via immunoSEQ multiplex PCR, lists solely in-frame clones and lacks some. Of fewer than 150,000 clones in the sample, about nine tenths are singletons; the top ten hold approximately 3.6%. The material was peripheral blood, obtained on day 0 of AZD1222 vaccination. The receptor set was obtained from an adult in good health. CDR3s include the opening cysteine and the closing phenylalanine or tryptophan. D genes are given only for firm matches. Only part of the rows carry a size: once, few, many, or a class if the clone is expanded.

J | V | D | size | CDR3 | DNA
TRBJ1-1 | TRBV20-1 | - | - | CSAREGAEAFF | TGCAGTGCTAGAGAGGGGGCTGAAGCTTTCTTT
TRBJ2-7 | TRBV5-1 | TRBD1 | - | CASSLETGGSSEQYF | TGCGCCAGCAGCCTGGAAACAGGGGGTTCCTCCGAGCAGTACTTC
TRBJ1-4 | TRBV10-3 | - | - | CAIGDRAGEKLFF | TGTGCCATCGGAGATAGGGCTGGGGAAAAACTGTTTTTT
TRBJ1-1 | TRBV7-2 | - | - | CASSTSLGANTEAFF | TGTGCCAGCAGCACCTCTTTGGGGGCGAACACTGAAGCTTTCTTT
TRBJ2-7 | TRBV6-5 | - | - | CASSLDPSSYEQYF | TGTGCCAGCAGTTTAGACCCCAGCTCCTACGAGCAGTACTTC
TRBJ2-3 | TRBV3-1/TRBV3-2 | TRBD2 | once | CASSQGGLAGRDTQYF | TGTGCCAGCAGCCAAGGTGGACTAGCGGGTAGAGATACGCAGTATTTT
TRBJ1-4 | TRBV4-1 | - | - | CASSQDPGRLGNEKLFF | TGCGCCAGCAGCCAGGACCCGGGACGCCTCGGGAATGAAAAACTGTTTTTT
TRBJ2-5 | TRBV11-2 | TRBD2 | - | CASSLGTSVIGETQYF | TGTGCCAGCAGCTTAGGGACTAGCGTGATTGGAGAGACCCAGTACTTC
TRBJ2-1 | TRBV24-1 | - | - | CATSLRGQDMGEQFF | TGTGCCACCAGCCTCAGGGGACAAGATATGGGGGAGCAGTTCTTC
TRBJ2-7 | TRBV5-1 | TRBD1 | once | CASMAQGQGYEQYF | TGCGCCAGCATGGCCCAGGGACAGGGTTACGAGCAGTACTTC
TRBJ2-7 | TRBV6-5 | TRBD1 | - | CASARDRVDYEQYF | TGTGCCAGCGCGAGAGACAGGGTCGACTACGAGCAGTACTTC
TRBJ1-5 | TRBV20-1 | - | - | CSASRGFRPQHF | TGCAGTGCTAGTCGGGGGTTTCGGCCCCAGCATTTT
TRBJ2-3 | TRBV7-9 | TRBD1 | - | CASSYGTGGTDTQYF | TGTGCCAGCAGCTACGGGACAGGGGGAACAGATACGCAGTATTTT
TRBJ1-4 | TRBV27 | - | - | CASSAMIPGRVRATNEKLFF | TGTGCCAGCAGTGCCATGATCCCAGGGAGGGTCAGGGCAACTAATGAAAAACTGTTTTTT
TRBJ2-6 | TRBV6-1 | - | - | CASSEKTNRATGANVLTF | TGTGCCAGCAGTGAAAAGACCAACAGGGCGACTGGGGCCAACGTCCTGACTTTC
TRBJ1-4 | TRBV7-2 | - | - | CASSLEGGTNEKLFF | TGTGCCAGCAGCTTAGAGGGGGGCACTAATGAAAAACTGTTTTTT
TRBJ2-3 | TRBV11-2 | TRBD2 | - | CASSLAWGGGEDTQYF | TGTGCCAGCAGCTTAGCTTGGGGCGGGGGGGAAGATACGCAGTATTTT
TRBJ2-1 | TRBV19 | - | - | CASSRGGDNEQFF | TGTGCCAGTAGTAGAGGGGGAGACAATGAGCAGTTCTTC
TRBJ2-5 | TRBV11-3 | TRBD2 | - | CASSQRGLATGGETQYF | TGTGCCAGCAGCCAAAGAGGACTAGCGACGGGAGGAGAGACCCAGTACTTC
TRBJ2-2 | TRBV27 | - | - | CPGSSGFTGELFF | TGTCCCGGTAGTAGCGGTTTCACCGGGGAGCTGTTTTTT
TRBJ2-1 | TRBV11-3 | TRBD1 | once | CASSRSGTGVRHEQFF | TGTGCCAGCAGCCGAAGTGGGACAGGGGTCAGGCATGAGCAGTTCTTC
TRBJ2-2 | TRBV29-1 | - | - | CSVEEPAGELFF | TGCAGCGTTGAAGAGCCAGCCGGGGAGCTGTTTTTT
TRBJ2-1 | TRBV7-3 | - | - | CASSSGLLRSYNEQFF | TGTGCCAGCAGCAGTGGACTCCTAAGGTCCTACAATGAGCAGTTCTTC
TRBJ1-5 | TRBV14 | - | few | CASSPLGAIQPQHF | TGTGCCAGCAGTCCCCTTGGGGCAATCCAGCCCCAGCATTTT
TRBJ1-1 | TRBV19 | TRBD1 | - | CASSIVDRGQGTEAFF | TGTGCCAGTAGTATAGTGGACAGGGGGCAAGGGACTGAAGCTTTCTTT
TRBJ1-2 | TRBV6-5 | TRBD1 | - | CASRPQGTYGYTF | TGTGCCAGCAGGCCACAGGGGACCTATGGCTACACCTTC
TRBJ2-3 | TRBV7-9 | - | few | CASSPRGPDTQYF | TGTGCCAGCAGCCCGAGGGGCCCAGATACGCAGTATTTT
TRBJ2-7 | TRBV21-1 | - | - | CASSKYYEQYF | TGTGCCAGCAGCAAATACTACGAGCAGTACTTC
TRBJ1-3 | TRBV10-3 | - | - | CAIKGLSSGNTIYF | TGTGCCATCAAGGGACTGAGCTCTGGAAACACCATATATTTT
TRBJ1-2 | TRBV5-8 | TRBD1 | - | CASSLGQGRSYGYTF | TGTGCCAGCAGCTTGGGACAGGGCAGGAGCTATGGCTACACCTTC
TRBJ2-1 | TRBV6-2/TRBV6-3 | TRBD2 | - | CASSILTSGRDNEQFF | TGTGCCAGCAGTATCCTGACTAGCGGGAGAGACAATGAGCAGTTCTTC
TRBJ1-5 | TRBV5-8 | TRBD1 | - | CASSFGTGLGNQPQHF | TGTGCCAGCAGCTTTGGGACAGGGTTGGGCAATCAGCCCCAGCATTTT
TRBJ1-5 | TRBV19 | - | - | CASSIVGSGSNQPQHF | TGTGCCAGTAGTATAGTGGGCAGTGGTAGCAATCAGCCCCAGCATTTT
TRBJ2-2 | TRBV3-1/TRBV3-2 | TRBD2 | - | CASSQGLAGSNTGELFF | TGTGCCAGCAGCCAAGGACTAGCGGGAAGTAACACCGGGGAGCTGTTTTTT
TRBJ2-5 | TRBV5-8 | - | - | CASSLGGTSGETQYF | TGTGCCAGCAGCTTGGGGGGAACCTCGGGGGAGACCCAGTACTTC
TRBJ2-5 | TRBV4-2 | TRBD2 | - | CASSQEREGSETQYF | TGTGCCAGCAGCCAAGAGCGGGAGGGCAGTGAGACCCAGTACTTC
TRBJ2-5 | TRBV7-2 | - | - | CASSLVGAVQETQYF | TGTGCCAGCAGCTTAGTGGGGGCGGTCCAAGAGACCCAGTACTTC
TRBJ2-1 | TRBV19 | TRBD2 | - | CASSIAAGGYNEQFF | TGTGCCAGTAGTATAGCAGCGGGAGGTTACAATGAGCAGTTCTTC
TRBJ2-3 | TRBV4-3 | - | - | CASSQEQGGGPDTQYF | TGCGCCAGCAGCCAAGAACAGGGTGGTGGGCCAGATACGCAGTATTTT
TRBJ2-5 | TRBV3-1/TRBV3-2 | - | - | CASSQGGGGQETQYF | TGTGCCAGCAGCCAAGGAGGGGGGGGGCAAGAGACCCAGTACTTC
TRBJ1-2 | TRBV10-3 | TRBD1 | - | CAISDWDRFTYGYTF | TGTGCCATCAGTGACTGGGACAGGTTTACCTATGGCTACACCTTC
TRBJ1-5 | TRBV2 | - | - | CASSEVGKGNQPQHF | TGTGCCAGCAGTGAGGTGGGTAAGGGCAATCAGCCCCAGCATTTT
TRBJ1-6 | TRBV3-1/TRBV3-2 | - | - | CASSQGRAGGSPLHF | TGTGCCAGCAGCCAAGGCAGGGCTGGAGGGTCACCCCTCCACTTT
TRBJ2-5 | TRBV6-2/TRBV6-3 | TRBD1 | - | CASSYPGGLETQYF | TGTGCCAGCAGTTACCCAGGGGGCTTGGAGACCCAGTACTTC
TRBJ2-2 | TRBV2 | TRBD2 | - | CASLSTGGRAGELFF | TGTGCCAGCCTTTCGACGGGAGGCCGCGCCGGGGAGCTGTTTTTT
TRBJ2-2 | TRBV7-9 | - | - | CASLGAGKNTGELFF | TGTGCCAGCTTGGGGGCAGGGAAAAACACCGGGGAGCTGTTTTTT
TRBJ2-5 | TRBV4-1 | TRBD2 | - | CASSQDQAGGYQETQYF | TGCGCCAGCAGCCAAGATCAAGCGGGAGGGTACCAAGAGACCCAGTACTTC
TRBJ2-1 | TRBV7-2 | - | - | CASSPQYNEQFF | TGTGCCAGCAGCCCACAGTACAATGAGCAGTTCTTC
TRBJ2-5 | TRBV10-3 | - | - | CAISSIGQTQYF | TGTGCCATCAGTTCCATCGGACAGACCCAGTACTTC
TRBJ1-1 | TRBV6-1 | - | - | CASSEAVGLNTEAFF | TGTGCCAGCAGTGAAGCGGTAGGCCTGAACACTGAAGCTTTCTTT
TRBJ1-6 | TRBV28 | TRBD1 | - | CASSPTGRSPLHF | TGTGCCAGCAGCCCGACAGGGCGGTCACCCCTCCACTTT
TRBJ2-1 | TRBV11-2 | - | - | CASSSLENEQFF | TGTGCCAGCAGCTCCCTAGAGAATGAGCAGTTCTTC
TRBJ1-6 | TRBV6-2/TRBV6-3 | - | - | CASSYQGAVNSPLHF | TGTGCCAGCAGTTACCAAGGAGCGGTCAATTCACCCCTCCACTTT